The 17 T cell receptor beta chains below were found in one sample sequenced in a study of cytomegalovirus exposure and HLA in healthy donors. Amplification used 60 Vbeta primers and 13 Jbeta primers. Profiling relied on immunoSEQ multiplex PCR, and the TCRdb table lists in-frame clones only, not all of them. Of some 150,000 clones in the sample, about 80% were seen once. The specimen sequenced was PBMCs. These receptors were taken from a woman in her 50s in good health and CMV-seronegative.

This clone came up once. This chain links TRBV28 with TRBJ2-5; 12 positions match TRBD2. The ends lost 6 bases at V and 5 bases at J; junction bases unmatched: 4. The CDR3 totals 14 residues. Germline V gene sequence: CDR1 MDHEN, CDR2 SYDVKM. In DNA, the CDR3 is TGTGCCAGCAGACTGACTAGCGGGAGTGAGACCCAGTACTTC. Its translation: CASRLTSGSETQYF.

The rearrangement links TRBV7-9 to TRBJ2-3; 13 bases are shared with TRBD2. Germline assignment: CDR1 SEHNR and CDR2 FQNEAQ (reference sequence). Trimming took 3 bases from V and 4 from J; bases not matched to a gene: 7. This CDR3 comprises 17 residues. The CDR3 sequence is CASSFPRLAGGADTQYF. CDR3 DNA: TGTGCCAGCAGCTTTCCCCGACTAGCGGGGGGAGCAGATACGCAGTATTTT. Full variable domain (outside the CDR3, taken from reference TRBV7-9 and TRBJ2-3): DTGVSQNPRHKITKRGQNVTFRCDPISEHNRLYWYRQTLGQGPEFLTYFQNEAQLEKSRLLSDRFSAERPKGSFSTLEIQRTEQGDSAMYLCASSFPRLAGGADTQYFGPGTRLTVL.

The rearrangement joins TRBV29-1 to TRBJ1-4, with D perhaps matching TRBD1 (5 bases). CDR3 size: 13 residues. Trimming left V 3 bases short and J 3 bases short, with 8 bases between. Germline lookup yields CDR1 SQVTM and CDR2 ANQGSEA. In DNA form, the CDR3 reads TGCAGCGTTGAGGGGGGGGCTAATGAAAAACTGTTTTTT. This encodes CSVEGGANEKLFF.

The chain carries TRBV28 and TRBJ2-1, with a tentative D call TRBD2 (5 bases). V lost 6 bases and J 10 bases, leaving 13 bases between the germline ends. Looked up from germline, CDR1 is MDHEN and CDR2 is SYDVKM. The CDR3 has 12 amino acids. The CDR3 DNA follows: TGTGCCAGCAGGCCCCTAGCCCCAGAGCAGTTCTTC. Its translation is CASRPLAPEQFF.

CDR3 in amino acids: CASSGGLAGASTDTQYF. The CDR3 DNA follows: TGTGCCAGCAGCGGGGGACTAGCGGGAGCAAGCACAGATACGCAGTATTTT. The V call is TRBV5-4, the J call TRBJ2-3; 14 nucleotides match TRBD2. Germline-derived CDR1 and CDR2 are SGHNT and YYREEE (reference sequence). The CDR3 sequence is 17 residues long. V lost 4 bases, J lost 0 bases, and 4 bases stayed unmatched.

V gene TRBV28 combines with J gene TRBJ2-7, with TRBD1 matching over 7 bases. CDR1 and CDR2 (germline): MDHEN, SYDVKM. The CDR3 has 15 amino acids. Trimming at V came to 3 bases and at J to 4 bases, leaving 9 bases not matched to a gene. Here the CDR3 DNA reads TGTGCCAGCAGTTTGTTAAAGGGACAGATATACGAGCAGTACTTC. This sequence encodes CASSLLKGQIYEQYF.

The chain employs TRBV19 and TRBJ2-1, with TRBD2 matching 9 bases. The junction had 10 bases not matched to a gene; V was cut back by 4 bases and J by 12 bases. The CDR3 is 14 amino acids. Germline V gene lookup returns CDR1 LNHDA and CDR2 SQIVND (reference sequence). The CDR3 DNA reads TGTGCCAGTAGTACCCTAGCGGGAAAAACTGGGCAGTTCTTC. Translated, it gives CASSTLAGKTGQFF.

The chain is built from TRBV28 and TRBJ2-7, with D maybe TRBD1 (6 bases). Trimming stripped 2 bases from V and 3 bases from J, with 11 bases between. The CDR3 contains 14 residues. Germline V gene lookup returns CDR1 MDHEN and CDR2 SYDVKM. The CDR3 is CASSLIQGYYEQYF. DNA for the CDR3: TGTGCCAGCAGTTTAATACAGGGCTACTACGAGCAGTACTTC. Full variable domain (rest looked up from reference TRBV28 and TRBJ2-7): DVKVTQSSRYLVKRTGEKVFLECVQDMDHENMFWYRQDPGLGLRLIYFSYDVKMKEKGDIPEGYSVSREKKERFSLILESASTNQTSMYLCASSLIQGYYEQYFGPGTRLTVT.

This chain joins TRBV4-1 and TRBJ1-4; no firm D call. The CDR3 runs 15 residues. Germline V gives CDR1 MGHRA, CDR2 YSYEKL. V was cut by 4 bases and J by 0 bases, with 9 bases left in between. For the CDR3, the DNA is TGCGCCAGCAGCCCCAGGCCTCCAACTAATGAAAAACTGTTTTTT. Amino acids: CASSPRPPTNEKLFF.

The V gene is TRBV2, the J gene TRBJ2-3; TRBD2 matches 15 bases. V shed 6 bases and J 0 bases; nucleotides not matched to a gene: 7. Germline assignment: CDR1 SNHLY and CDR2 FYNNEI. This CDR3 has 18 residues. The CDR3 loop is CASRGKGLAGGSTDTQYF. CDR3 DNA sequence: TGTGCCAGCAGGGGCAAAGGACTAGCGGGGGGGAGCACAGATACGCAGTATTTT.

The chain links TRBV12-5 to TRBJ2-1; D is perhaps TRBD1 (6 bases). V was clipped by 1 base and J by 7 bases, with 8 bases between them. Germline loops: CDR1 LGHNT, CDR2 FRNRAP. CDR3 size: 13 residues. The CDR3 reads CASGLATGNEQFF. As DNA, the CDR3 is TGTGCTAGTGGTTTGGCTACAGGGAATGAGCAGTTCTTC.

CDR3 loop: CASSSGQADTQYF. CDR3 DNA: TGTGCCAGTAGTTCCGGCCAGGCAGATACGCAGTATTTT. The chain is built from TRBV19 and TRBJ2-3; D remains unclear. CDR1 LNHDA and CDR2 SQIVND come from the germline V gene (reference sequence). The CDR3 consists of 13 residues. V dropped 5 bases and J dropped 4 bases, with 10 bases sitting between them. The full variable domain, with the rest looked up from reference TRBV19 and TRBJ2-3, is DGGITQSPKYLFRKEGQNVTLSCEQNLNHDAMYWYRQDPGQGLRLIYYSQIVNDFQKGDIAEGYSVSREKKESFPLTVTSAQKNPTAFYLCASSSGQADTQYFGPGTRLTVL.

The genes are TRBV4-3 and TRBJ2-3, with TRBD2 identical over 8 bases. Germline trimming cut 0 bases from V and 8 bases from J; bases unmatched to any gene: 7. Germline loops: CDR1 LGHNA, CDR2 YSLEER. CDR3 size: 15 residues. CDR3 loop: CASSQDRGGGVTQYF. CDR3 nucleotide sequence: TGCGCCAGCAGCCAAGATCGGGGGGGAGGCGTTACGCAGTATTTT.

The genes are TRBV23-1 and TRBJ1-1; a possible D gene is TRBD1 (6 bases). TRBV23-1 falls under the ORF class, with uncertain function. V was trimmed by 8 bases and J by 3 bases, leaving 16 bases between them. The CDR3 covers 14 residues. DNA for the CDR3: TGCGCCAGCGATGGGGACATTGAAGACACTGAAGCTTTCTTT. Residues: CASDGDIEDTEAFF.

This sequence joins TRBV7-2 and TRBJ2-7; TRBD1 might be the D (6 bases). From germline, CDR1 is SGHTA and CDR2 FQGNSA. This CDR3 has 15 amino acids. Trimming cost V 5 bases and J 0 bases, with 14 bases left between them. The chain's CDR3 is CASSIQQGPSYEQYF. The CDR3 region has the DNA TGTGCCAGCAGCATACAACAGGGTCCCTCCTACGAGCAGTACTTC.

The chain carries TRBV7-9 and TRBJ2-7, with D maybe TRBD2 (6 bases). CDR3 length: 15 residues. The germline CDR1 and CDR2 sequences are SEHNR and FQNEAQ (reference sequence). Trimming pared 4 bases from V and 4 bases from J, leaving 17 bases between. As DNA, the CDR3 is TGTGCCAGCAGCTCGAGGACTACGAGACCATACGAGCAGTACTTC. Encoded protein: CASSSRTTRPYEQYF. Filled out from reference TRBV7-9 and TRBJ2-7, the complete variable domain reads DTGVSQNPRHKITKRGQNVTFRCDPISEHNRLYWYRQTLGQGPEFLTYFQNEAQLEKSRLLSDRFSAERPKGSFSTLEIQRTEQGDSAMYLCASSSRTTRPYEQYFGPGTRLTVT.

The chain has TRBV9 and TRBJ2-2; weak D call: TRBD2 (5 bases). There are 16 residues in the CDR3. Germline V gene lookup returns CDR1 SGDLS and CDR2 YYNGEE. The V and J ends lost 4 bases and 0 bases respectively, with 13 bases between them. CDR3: CASSSGSGANTGELFF. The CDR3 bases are TGTGCCAGCAGCTCCGGAAGCGGAGCGAACACCGGGGAGCTGTTTTTT. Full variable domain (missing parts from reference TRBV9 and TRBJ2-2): DSGVTQTPKHLITATGQRVTLRCSPRSGDLSVYWYQQSLDQGLQFLIQYYNGEERAKGNILERFSAQQFPDLHSELNLSSLELGDSALYFCASSSGSGANTGELFFGEGSRLTVL.